Presented here are 30 T cell receptor beta chains from one specimen sequenced in a study of cytomegalovirus exposure and HLA in healthy donors. The PCR was carried out with 60 Vbeta primers and 13 Jbeta primers. Clones were read by immunoSEQ multiplex PCR, and TCRdb kept only the in-frame ones, dropping some. The sample lists 100,000 to 150,000 clones, less than 75% occurring once. The sequencing sample was made of PBMCs. The source of these receptors is a woman aged 40 to 50 in good health and CMV-seronegative.

The V gene is TRBV4-3, the J gene TRBJ2-3, with TRBD2 matching over 9 bases. V was clipped by 3 bases and J by 1 base; unmatched bases: 5. The CDR3 loop spans 16 amino acids. The germline V gene has CDR1 LGHNA and CDR2 YSLEER. This CDR3 is CASSQEGLARTDTQYF. The DNA for the CDR3 is TGCGCCAGCAGCCAGGAGGGACTAGCCCGCACAGATACGCAGTATTTT.

This chain joins TRBV9 and TRBJ1-1; the D gene is possibly TRBD1 (5 bases). The germline CDR1 and CDR2 sequences are SGDLS and YYNGEE. V lost 4 bases, J lost 5 bases, and 9 bases lay in between. The CDR3 spans 12 residues. The CDR3 spells CASSPRGTEAFF. Written as DNA, the CDR3 is TGTGCCAGCAGCCCCCGGGGGACTGAAGCTTTCTTT.

This clone was seen a single time. This chain uses TRBV21-1 with TRBJ2-1; the table's D call, TRBD2, was not checked against the DNA. TRBV21-1 is shown as a pseudogene. The CDR3 contains 16 residues. CDR3: CASSNLAGGWFDEQFF. CDR3 DNA: TGTGCCAGCAGCAACCTAGCGGGAGGGTGGTTCGATGAGCAGTTCTTC.

The V gene is TRBV19, the J gene TRBJ1-2; 8 positions agree with TRBD1. Germline loops: CDR1 LNHDA, CDR2 SQIVND (reference sequence). The CDR3 spans 14 residues. CDR3 amino acids: CASGIGQGEGGYTF. The CDR3 nucleotides are TGTGCGAGTGGAATCGGACAGGGAGAGGGTGGCTACACCTTC.

This clone was detected a few times. The rearrangement links TRBV28 to TRBJ1-6, with D maybe TRBD1 (5 bases). CDR1 and CDR2 from the germline V gene are MDHEN and SYDVKM. The CDR3 loop spans 13 amino acids. The ends were cut back, 4 bases at V and 10 bases at J, with 11 bases in the middle. The CDR3 loop is CASSSRGGSPLHF. CDR3 coding DNA: TGTGCCAGCAGTTCCCGGGGGGGATCACCCCTCCACTTT.

The V and J genes are TRBV27 and TRBJ1-5; weak D call: TRBD1 (6 bases). Germline assignment: CDR1 MNHEY and CDR2 SMNVEV (reference sequence). This CDR3 comprises 19 residues. Trimming shortened V by 5 bases and J by 4 bases, and 27 bases separated the two germline ends. CDR3 nucleotide sequence: TGTGCCAGCAGTCCACAAATTCAGGGGAACCTGGGGTATAATCAGCCCCAGCATTTT. Translating gives CASSPQIQGNLGYNQPQHF.

The V call is TRBV10-2, the J call TRBJ2-5; 10 bases agree with TRBD1. The CDR3 is 15 amino acids. CDR1 and CDR2 from the germline V gene are WSHSY and SAAADI. Trimming cost V 6 bases and J 5 bases; bases outside gene matches: 9. In DNA form, the CDR3 reads TGCGCCAGCAGATCGGACAGGGGGAGTTCGGAGACCCAGTACTTC. Translating gives CASRSDRGSSETQYF.

This clone was detected a few times. V usage is TRBV14 and J usage is TRBJ2-7; D is ambiguous. Germline assignment: CDR1 SGHDN and CDR2 FVKESK. Trimming left V 1 base short and J 12 bases short, with 13 bases between. The CDR3 is 12 amino acids. The CDR3: CASSQVPQKLYF. In nucleotides, the CDR3 is TGTGCCAGCAGCCAAGTTCCACAGAAGCTGTACTTC. The full variable domain, its missing parts supplied by reference TRBV14 and TRBJ2-7, is EAGVTQFPSHSVIEKGQTVTLRCDPISGHDNLYWYRRVMGKEIKFLLHFVKESKQDESGMPNNRFLAERTGGTYSTLKVQPAELEDSGVYFCASSQVPQKLYFGPGTRLTVT.

This clone has just one count. The V gene is TRBV5-1, the J gene TRBJ2-3; unclear D gene. This CDR3 comprises 15 residues. Germline loops: CDR1 SGHRS, CDR2 YFSETQ. V was trimmed by 4 bases and J by 5 bases, leaving 17 bases between them. This CDR3 reads CASSHGASEVDTQYF. CDR3 bases: TGCGCCAGCAGCCATGGAGCTAGTGAGGTAGATACGCAGTATTTT.

The chain uses TRBV28 and TRBJ2-3, with D maybe TRBD1 (7 bases). Germline V lookup: CDR1 MDHEN, CDR2 SYDVKM. V was trimmed by 7 bases and J by 5 bases, leaving 16 bases between them. This CDR3 has 14 amino acids. DNA of the CDR3: TGTGCCAGCAACCTTCAGGGGGGTGTAGATACGCAGTATTTT. Protein: CASNLQGGVDTQYF.

The chain's CDR3 is CATSRARLLQSYNEQFF. CDR3 in DNA: TGTGCCACCAGCAGGGCTCGACTCCTCCAATCCTACAATGAGCAGTTCTTC. The chain employs TRBV15 and TRBJ2-1; D gene unclear. The V end lost 3 bases, the J end lost 1 base, and 16 bases lay between the germline ends. Germline V gives CDR1 LNHNV, CDR2 YYDKDF (reference sequence). CDR3 length equals 17 residues.

The chain couples TRBV2 to TRBJ2-7; weak D call: TRBD1 (5 bases). Germline CDR1 reads SNHLY; CDR2 reads FYNNEI. The V gene lost 4 bases and the J gene lost 3 bases, with 13 bases spanning the gap. This CDR3 region has 14 residues. The CDR3 sequence is CASSGQGLYYEQYF. The CDR3 DNA reads as TGTGCCAGCAGTGGGCAGGGCCTCTACTACGAGCAGTACTTC.

J is TRBJ2-4 and V is TRBV4-2; D is possibly TRBD1 (6 bases). V was cut by 2 bases and J by 3 bases, with 14 bases left in between. Germline assignment: CDR1 LGHNA and CDR2 YNFKEQ. The CDR3 spans 16 residues. DNA for the CDR3: TGTGCCAGCAGCCAATTACAGGGTTTAGGCAAAAACATTCAGTACTTC. Residues: CASSQLQGLGKNIQYF.

This clone has just a few counts. This rearrangement joins TRBV15 to TRBJ1-1; D call uncertain. The germline V and J ends were trimmed by 0 bases and 4 bases, with 6 bases remaining between them. CDR3 length: 13 residues. Germline CDR1 reads LNHNV; CDR2 reads YYDKDF (reference sequence). Written as DNA, the CDR3 is TGTGCCACCAGCAGAGATCGGGGCACTGAAGCTTTCTTT. This codes for CATSRDRGTEAFF.

The sample holds a few counts of this clone. The CDR3 protein is CASSTGQGLMNTEAFF. The DNA for the CDR3 is TGTGCCAGTAGTACCGGACAGGGGTTAATGAACACTGAAGCTTTCTTT. This chain uses TRBV19 with TRBJ1-1, with 9 bases aligning to TRBD1. The junction had 6 bases not matched to a gene; V was cut back by 4 bases and J by 0 bases. The CDR3 runs 16 residues. CDR1 and CDR2 (germline): LNHDA, SQIVND (reference sequence).

This chain's CDR3 is CASTRQGAGTEAFF. CDR3 nucleotides: TGTGCCAGCACCCGACAGGGGGCAGGCACTGAAGCTTTCTTT. The V gene is TRBV7-8, the J gene TRBJ1-1; TRBD1 matches 10 bases. CDR1 is SGHVS, CDR2 FQNEAQ, per germline. This CDR3 comprises 14 residues. The junction had 6 bases not matched to a gene; V was cut back by 7 bases and J by 4 bases.

The chain is built from TRBV7-9 and TRBJ2-1; D is possibly TRBD2 (6 bases). Germline V lookup: CDR1 SEHNR, CDR2 FQNEAQ (reference sequence). The ends were cut back, 3 bases at V and 9 bases at J, with 12 bases in the middle. This CDR3 region has 13 residues. The CDR3 region is CASSFPSAGEQFF. CDR3 coding DNA: TGTGCCAGCAGCTTCCCTAGCGCCGGTGAGCAGTTCTTC.

The chain joins TRBV2 to TRBJ2-5; 7 bases are shared with TRBD1. Losses at the gene ends were 6 bases for V and 6 bases for J; bases not matched to a gene: 7. CDR1 is SNHLY, CDR2 FYNNEI, per germline. The CDR3 length is 13 residues. The CDR3 region is CASSPTGEQTQYF. The DNA for the CDR3 is TGTGCCAGCAGCCCTACAGGGGAACAGACCCAGTACTTC.

The V and J genes are TRBV28 and TRBJ1-1; possibly TRBD1 for D (6 bases). This CDR3 spans 12 amino acids. Germline CDR1 is MDHEN and CDR2 is SYDVKM. V was trimmed by 2 bases and J by 11 bases, leaving 12 bases between them. In DNA form, the CDR3 reads TGTGCCAGCAGTTTAAATACAGGGAACGCTTTCTTT. This gives the protein CASSLNTGNAFF.

The V and J genes are TRBV5-1 and TRBJ2-5; TRBD1 matches 8 bases. In germline, CDR1 is SGHRS, CDR2 YFSETQ. This CDR3 spans 15 amino acids. Trimming took 4 bases from V and 5 from J; bases not matched to a gene: 10. Here the CDR3 DNA reads TGCGCCAGCAGCATCATGACAGGGGTGCGGGAGACCCAGTACTTC. Translating it yields CASSIMTGVRETQYF. Drawing the rest from reference TRBV5-1 and TRBJ2-5, the complete variable domain is KAGVTQTPRYLIKTRGQQVTLSCSPISGHRSVSWYQQTPGQGLQFLFEYFSETQRNKGNFPGRFSGRQFSNSRSEMNVSTLELGDSALYLCASSIMTGVRETQYFGPGTRLLVL.

CDR3 DNA sequence: TGTGCCAGCAGTTTGACTCCCCTGGTCGGGGGTGGTAAGCAGTACTTC. Encoded protein: CASSLTPLVGGGKQYF. The rearrangement joins TRBV27 to TRBJ2-7; perhaps TRBD2 as D (6 bases). Germline V CDR1 and CDR2: MNHEY, SMNVEV (reference sequence). Trimming removed 3 bases from V and 8 bases from J, with 23 bases in between. This CDR3 spans 16 amino acids.

This clone has more than one count but fewer than ten. The chain employs TRBV7-3 and TRBJ1-3; D remains ambiguous. This CDR3 spans 17 amino acids. Between the trimmed V and J ends, which lost 0 bases and 0 bases, there was a span of 12 bases. Germline V gives CDR1 SGHTA, CDR2 FQGTGA. CDR3 sequence (DNA): TGTGCCAGCAGCTTAACGTTCCCCGCCAGCTCTGGAAACACCATATATTTT. Amino acid sequence: CASSLTFPASSGNTIYF.

The rearrangement uses TRBV6-1 and TRBJ2-7; a possible D gene is TRBD1 (5 bases). V lost 0 bases, J lost 3 bases, and 12 bases lay in between. Per germline, CDR1 MNHNS and CDR2 SASEGT. The CDR3 totals 15 residues. CDR3 amino acids: CASSEAAGPGYEQYF. The CDR3 nucleotides read TGTGCCAGCAGTGAAGCGGCAGGGCCCGGCTACGAGCAGTACTTC.

The chain has TRBV7-9 and TRBJ2-1; D gene ambiguous. The CDR3 has 13 amino acids. The germline CDR1 and CDR2 sequences are SEHNR and FQNEAQ (reference sequence). Trimming removed 4 bases at V and 8 bases at J, with 12 bases between. The DNA for the CDR3 is TGTGCCAGCAGCTCGTACGAGGTGGATGAGCAGTTCTTC. Translated, it gives CASSSYEVDEQFF.

The chain carries TRBV7-2 and TRBJ2-2; possible D gene TRBD2, 6 bases. Germline V gene data show CDR1 as SGHTA and CDR2 as FQGNSA. Trimming took 5 bases from V and 0 from J, leaving 13 bases between them. This CDR3 comprises 16 residues. This chain's CDR3 is CASSPLAVPNTGELFF. The CDR3 DNA reads TGTGCCAGCAGCCCCTTAGCGGTGCCGAACACCGGGGAGCTGTTTTTT.

The genes are TRBV5-4 and TRBJ2-3; D perhaps matches TRBD2 (6 bases). Trimming took off 2 bases at V and 5 bases at J, with 18 bases between the two ends. Germline-derived CDR1 and CDR2 are SGHNT and YYREEE (reference sequence). The CDR3 has 16 amino acids. The CDR3 nucleotides read TGTGCCAGCAGCTTCGGTAGCGGAAGCGCAAGAGATACGCAGTATTTT. Translated: CASSFGSGSARDTQYF.

The sample holds a few counts of this clone. This chain connects TRBV7-9 to TRBJ1-2; TRBD1 aligns across 8 bases. V trimming: 0 bases; J trimming: 3 bases; junction bases outside the gene matches: 9. Looked up from germline, CDR1 is SEHNR and CDR2 is FQNEAQ (reference sequence). This CDR3 is 17 amino acids long. The CDR3 here is CASSLANPRDRHYGYTF. The CDR3 DNA sequence: TGTGCCAGCAGCTTAGCGAACCCCCGGGACAGGCACTATGGCTACACCTTC.

The chain uses TRBV4-3 and TRBJ2-7; 7 bases line up with TRBD1. Germline V gives CDR1 LGHNA, CDR2 YSLEER. The CDR3 is 14 residues long. Trimming took 3 bases from V and 2 from J; bases not matched to a gene: 4. CDR3 in DNA: TGCGCCAGCAGCCAGACGGACAGGACCTACGAGCAGTACTTC. It encodes CASSQTDRTYEQYF.

V and J are TRBV14 and TRBJ2-5; D call uncertain. Near its end, the DNA agrees better with TRBJ2-7, so the J call may be wrong. Germline V gene lookup returns CDR1 SGHDN and CDR2 FVKESK. The CDR3 covers 13 residues. The CDR3 reads CASSRAATYEQYF. DNA of the CDR3: TGTGCCAGCAGCCGGGCAGCCACCTACGAGCAGTACTTC.

This clone was observed once. In DNA, the CDR3 is TGCGCCAGCTCGAGGGGACAGGCTGGCTACACCTTC. Protein product: CASSRGQAGYTF. The chain combines TRBV10-2 with TRBJ1-2; 8 nucleotides agree with TRBD1. This CDR3 is 12 amino acids long. V shed 8 bases and J 7 bases; nucleotides not matched to a gene: 6. The germline CDR1 and CDR2 sequences are WSHSY and SAAADI.